This T cell receptor beta chain was sequenced for a study of cytomegalovirus exposure and HLA in healthy donors. Study overall: Under 90% of roughly 430 genotyped donors fell in the Caucasian-associated ancestry cluster. Study results and limitations: HLA-A and HLA-B allele assignments for most subjects were reportedly predicted accurately using TCR beta sequences. Later analysis identified around 15,000 TCR beta sequences associated with HLA alleles, using a false discovery rate threshold of 0.05.

In regard to this clone: The antigen is unknown.

Among the donors, all were healthy bone marrow donors. The study ran its PCR with 60 Vbeta and 13 Jbeta primers. The data were produced by immunoSEQ multiplex PCR, yet TCRdb's version contains in-frame clones alone and is incomplete. The repertoire has 150,000 or so clones, just under 75% of them found once; the top ten carry roughly 1.7%. The CDR3 covers 16 residues. This TCR derives from a woman aged 18-29 years in good health and CMV-seronegative. Sequencing used PBMCs. The chain recombines TRBV21-1 with TRBJ2-3; the listed D gene, TRBD1, was not tested against the DNA. TRBV21-1 constitutes a pseudogene. The CDR3 is CASSGGRGPKGDTQYF. The CDR3 region has the DNA TGTGCCAGCAGCGGGGGCAGGGGGCCCAAAGGGGATACGCAGTATTTT.